This T cell receptor (beta chain) is drawn from a study of T cells in Graves' hyperthyroidism and ophthalmopathy. The CDR3 loop spans 12 amino acids. V was shortened by 4 bases and J by 16 bases, with 14 bases between the two germline ends. RNA transcripts were the template for amplifying TCR beta CDR3 regions. The HTBI set primed first-round TCR CDR3 RT-PCR. TCRdb recomputed calls from the multiplex PCR reads with MiXCR, one row per CDR3 protein. This sample has around 250,000 distinct CDR3 sequences; roughly 15% occur once, and the top ten carry around 26%. This clonotype was counted at least ten times.

Sequencing was carried out using blood. The V call is TRBV12-3 or TRBV12-4, the J call TRBJ1-6, with D uncertain. The sequence was obtained from a woman under 30 with Graves' ophthalmopathy. This CDR3 reads CASSSTTSGLHF. The CDR3 DNA reads as TGTGCCAGCAGTTCGACTACGTCCGGGCTCCACTTT.